This TCR beta chain was captured in a study of shared clonotypes between healthy human individuals. Donors were healthy HIV-negative adults without recent acute infections or vaccinations. CDR1 and CDR2 (germline): SGHRS, YFSETQ. The CDR3 is 15 residues long. V was cut by 4 bases and J by 1 base, with 11 bases left in between. The authors split each subset's genomic DNA evenly across several immunoSEQ plates. Profiling relied on immunoSEQ multiplex PCR, and the TCRdb table lists in-frame clones only, not all of them. The data contain about 480,000 clones, almost 80% of them singletons. The material sequenced was PBMCs. The receptor was derived from a woman aged 40 to 50 in good health. Some clones in this sample may be carry-over from other donors' samples. V and J are TRBV5-1 and TRBJ1-4; D is undetermined. In DNA, the CDR3 is TGCGCCAGCAGCCGAGGAGCCGGAACTAATGAAAAACTGTTTTTT. Translation: CASSRGAGTNEKLFF.